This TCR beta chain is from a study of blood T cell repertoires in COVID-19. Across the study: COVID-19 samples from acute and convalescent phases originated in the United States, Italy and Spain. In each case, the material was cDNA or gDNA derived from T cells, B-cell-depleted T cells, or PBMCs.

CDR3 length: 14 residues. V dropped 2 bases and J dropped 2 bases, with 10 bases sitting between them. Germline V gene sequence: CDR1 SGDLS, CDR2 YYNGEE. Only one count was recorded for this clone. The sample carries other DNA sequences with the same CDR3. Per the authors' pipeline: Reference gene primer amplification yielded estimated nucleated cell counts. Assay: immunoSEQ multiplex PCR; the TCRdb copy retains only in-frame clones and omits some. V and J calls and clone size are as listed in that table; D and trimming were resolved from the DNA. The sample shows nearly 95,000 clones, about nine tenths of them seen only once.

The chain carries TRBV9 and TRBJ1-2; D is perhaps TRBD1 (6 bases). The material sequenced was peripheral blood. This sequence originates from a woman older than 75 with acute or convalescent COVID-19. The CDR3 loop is CASSVGTGNYGYTF. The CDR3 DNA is TGTGCCAGCAGCGTGGGTACAGGGAACTATGGCTACACCTTC.